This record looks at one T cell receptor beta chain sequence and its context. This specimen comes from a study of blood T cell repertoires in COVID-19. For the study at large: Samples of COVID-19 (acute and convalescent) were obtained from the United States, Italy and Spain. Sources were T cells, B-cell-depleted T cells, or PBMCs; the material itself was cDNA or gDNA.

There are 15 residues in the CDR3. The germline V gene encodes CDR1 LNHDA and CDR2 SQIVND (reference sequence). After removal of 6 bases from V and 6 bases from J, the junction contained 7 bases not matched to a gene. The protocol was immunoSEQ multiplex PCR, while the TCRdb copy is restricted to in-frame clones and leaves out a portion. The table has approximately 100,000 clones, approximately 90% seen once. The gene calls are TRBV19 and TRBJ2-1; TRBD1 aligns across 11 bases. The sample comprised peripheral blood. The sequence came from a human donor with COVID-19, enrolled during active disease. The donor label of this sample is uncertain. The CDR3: CASSPPGTGGNEQFF. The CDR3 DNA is TGTGCCAGTAGCCCACCCGGGACAGGGGGCAATGAGCAGTTCTTC.